Shown below are 13 T cell receptor beta chains from a single sample sequenced in a study of shared T cell receptors in the human thymus. TCRdb keeps only in-frame clones here, not all; method: immunoSEQ multiplex PCR. The sample consists of roughly 710,000 clones, 80% to 90% of them appearing once. The same specimen was also included in a second study, on human thymus T cells.

Material for sequencing was thymocytes. The receptors originated from a girl less than two years old with a congenital heart defect.

V is TRBV5-1 and J is TRBJ2-1, with 12 bases fitting TRBD2. The CDR3 consists of 20 residues. Trimming took 5 bases from V and 2 from J; bases not matched to a gene: 17. Germline values: CDR1 SGHRS, CDR2 YFSETQ. CDR3 coding DNA: TGCGCCAGCAGTCAGTGGACTAGCGGGGAGTCAAAGAGAACCTACAATGAGCAGTTCTTC. Amino acids: CASSQWTSGESKRTYNEQFF.

The chain recombines TRBV7-2 with TRBJ1-6; D not certain. V shed 2 bases and J shed 0 bases, with 11 bases lying between them. CDR3 length equals 17 residues. Germline V gene lookup returns CDR1 SGHTA and CDR2 FQGNSA. CDR3 protein: CASSLFTASSYNSPLHF. The CDR3 DNA follows: TGTGCCAGCAGCTTATTTACAGCAAGCTCCTATAATTCACCCCTCCACTTT.

This clone has only one observation. The chain uses TRBV7-6 and TRBJ2-1; TRBD1 is a possible D gene (6 bases). This CDR3 comprises 15 residues. From germline, CDR1 is SGHVS and CDR2 FNYEAQ. V lost 5 bases and J lost 7, with 18 bases in between. In DNA, the CDR3 is TGTGCCAGCAGCGCAACACAGGGCTTTAGGAATGAGCAGTTCTTC. This codes for CASSATQGFRNEQFF. The variable domain in full, with the rest retrieved from reference TRBV7-6 and TRBJ2-1, is GAGVSQSPRYKVTKRGQDVALRCDPISGHVSLYWYRQALGQGPEFLTYFNYEAQQDKSGLPNDRFSAERPEGSISTLTIQRTEQRDSAMYRCASSATQGFRNEQFFGPGTRLTVL.

Regarding this clone: Other DNA sequences of this sample code for an identical CDR3. The chain is built from TRBV10-3 and TRBJ1-6; D is unresolved. The CDR3 totals 14 residues. Per the germline V gene, CDR1 is ENHRY and CDR2 is SYGVKD. V was pared by 4 bases and J by 4 bases, with 8 bases between. Here the CDR3 reads CAISVEVYNSPLHF. As DNA, the CDR3 is TGTGCCATCAGTGTCGAGGTTTATAATTCACCCCTCCACTTT.

In its sample, this clone was seen a few times. The chain joins TRBV20-1 to TRBJ1-1, with D perhaps TRBD1 (5 bases). Germline CDR1 and CDR2: DFQATT and SNEGSKA (reference sequence). CDR3 size: 11 residues. Trimming shortened V by 7 bases and J by 9 bases, and 15 bases separated the two germline ends. In DNA form, the CDR3 reads TGCAGTGGACCGCATTCAGGGAAAGCTTTCTTT. This encodes CSGPHSGKAFF.

This clone showed up just once. V and J are TRBV5-6 and TRBJ1-1; D is possibly TRBD1 (5 bases). V was clipped by 4 bases and J by 0 bases, with 13 bases between them. This CDR3 is built from 15 residues. Germline values: CDR1 SGHDT, CDR2 YYEEEE. The CDR3 nucleotides read TGTGCCAGCAGCGGCCCAGGGACTGTGAACACTGAAGCTTTCTTT. It codes for CASSGPGTVNTEAFF.

The genes are TRBV21-1 and TRBJ2-3; the table gives TRBD1 as D, unverified against the DNA. TRBV21-1 is listed as a pseudogene. The CDR3 covers 17 residues. The CDR3: CASSRQGNTTGTDTQYF. CDR3 nucleotides: TGTGCCAGCAGCCGACAGGGGAACACTACTGGCACAGATACGCAGTATTTT.

This rearrangement joins TRBV15 to TRBJ1-5; 8 bases line up with TRBD1. Trimming removed 3 bases from V and 7 bases from J; junction bases left unmatched: 5. The length of the CDR3 is 14 residues. In germline, CDR1 is LNHNV, CDR2 YYDKDF (reference sequence). The chain's CDR3 is CATSRTGEEQPQHF. For the CDR3, the DNA is TGTGCCACCAGCAGGACAGGGGAGGAACAGCCCCAGCATTTT.

The sample holds one count of this clone. The chain couples TRBV5-1 to TRBJ1-4, with D perhaps TRBD1 (5 bases). Trimming shortened V by 0 bases and J by 8 bases, and 14 bases separated the two germline ends. There are 15 residues in the CDR3. In germline, CDR1 is SGHRS, CDR2 YFSETQ. As DNA, the CDR3 is TGCGCCAGCAGCTTGGACGGGGGTTTAAAAGAAAAACTGTTTTTT. Its protein product is CASSLDGGLKEKLFF.

The rearrangement joins TRBV7-9 to TRBJ1-4, with D possibly being TRBD1 (5 bases). In germline, CDR1 is SEHNR, CDR2 FQNEAQ (reference sequence). The CDR3 covers 15 residues. V was clipped by 4 bases and J by 4 bases, with 13 bases between them. The CDR3 region has the DNA TGTGCCAGCAGCTCCGCAGGGTATTATAATGAAAAACTGTTTTTT. This gives the protein CASSSAGYYNEKLFF.

The chain recombines TRBV12-5 with TRBJ2-6; D perhaps matches TRBD2 (5 bases). V lost 3 bases, J lost 4 bases, and 13 bases lay in between. The CDR3 is 16 amino acids. Germline CDR1 is LGHNT and CDR2 is FRNRAP. DNA of the CDR3: TGTGCTAGTGGTTTACTTACCCCGGGAGGGGCCAACGTCCTGACTTTC. This gives the protein CASGLLTPGGANVLTF.

The J gene is TRBJ2-7, the V gene TRBV14; D might be TRBD2 (7 bases). The V gene lost 0 bases and the J gene lost 7 bases, with 19 bases spanning the gap. CDR3 length: 16 residues. Per the germline V gene, CDR1 is SGHDN and CDR2 is FVKESK. The CDR3 nucleotides are TGTGCCAGCAGCCAAGATCAGGGAGGGGGTTTGGATGAGCAGTACTTC. Its protein product is CASSQDQGGGLDEQYF.

This chain connects TRBV19 to TRBJ2-5; TRBD2 is a possible D gene (5 bases). Germline V gives CDR1 LNHDA, CDR2 SQIVND (reference sequence). This CDR3 is built from 13 residues. Trimming removed 6 bases from V and 2 bases from J, with 10 bases in between. CDR3 amino acids: CASRLARQETQYF. The CDR3 bases are TGTGCCAGTAGATTAGCGCGGCAAGAGACCCAGTACTTC.